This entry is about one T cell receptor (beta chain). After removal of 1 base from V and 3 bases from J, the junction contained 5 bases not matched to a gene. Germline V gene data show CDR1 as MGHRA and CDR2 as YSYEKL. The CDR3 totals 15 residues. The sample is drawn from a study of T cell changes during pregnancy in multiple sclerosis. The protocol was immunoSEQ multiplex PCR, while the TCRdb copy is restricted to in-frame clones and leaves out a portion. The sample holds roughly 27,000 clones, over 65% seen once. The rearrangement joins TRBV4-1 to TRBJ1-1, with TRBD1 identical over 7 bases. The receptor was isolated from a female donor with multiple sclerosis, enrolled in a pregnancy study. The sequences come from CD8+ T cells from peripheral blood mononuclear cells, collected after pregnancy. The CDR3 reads CASSQVRGGDTEAFF. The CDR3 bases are TGCGCCAGCAGCCAAGTGAGAGGGGGCGACACTGAAGCTTTCTTT.